Each of the 31 T cell receptor beta chains below was sequenced from the same sample in a study of technical replicates of blood from several donors. The data were produced by immunoSEQ multiplex PCR, yet TCRdb's version contains in-frame clones alone and is incomplete. Of fewer than 100,000 clones in the sample, around 90% are singletons; the top ten hold under 0.3%. The specimen was T cells isolated from PBMCs. The receptors were sampled from a human donor in good health.

V usage is TRBV25-1 and J usage is TRBJ1-2, with a tentative D call TRBD1 (6 bases). There are 17 residues in the CDR3. The germline gives CDR1 MGHDK, CDR2 SYGVNS. V lost 2 bases to trimming and J lost 7 bases, with 23 bases between them. CDR3 bases: TGTGCCAGCAGTGAAGGACGAGGGGGGGCGCAGACTGGTGGCTACACCTTC. Translated: CASSEGRGGAQTGGYTF.

The J gene is TRBJ1-2, the V gene TRBV5-1; 8 bases line up with TRBD1. CDR3 size: 15 residues. With V trimmed by 3 bases and J by 3 bases, 7 bases remained unmatched. Germline V gives CDR1 SGHRS, CDR2 YFSETQ. CDR3 loop: CASSSTTGAYYGYTF. CDR3 in DNA: TGCGCCAGCAGCTCGACGACAGGGGCTTACTATGGCTACACCTTC.

The table lists this clone with a few counts. The rearrangement uses TRBV30 and TRBJ1-1, with D tentatively TRBD1 (6 bases). Trimming left V 5 bases short and J 6 bases short, with 13 bases between. The germline CDR1 and CDR2 sequences are GTSNPN and SVGIG (reference sequence). This CDR3 has 12 amino acids. CDR3 sequence reads: CAWGGGGAEAFF. In DNA form, the CDR3 reads TGTGCCTGGGGAGGGGGAGGGGCTGAAGCTTTCTTT.

The CDR3, as DNA: TGCGCCAGCAGCCGCGGAGGACTAGCCCTCTTAGGGAATGAGCAGTTCTTC. Its translation is CASSRGGLALLGNEQFF. The V gene is TRBV4-1, the J gene TRBJ2-1, with 8 bases lining up with TRBD2. V was clipped by 4 bases and J by 7 bases; unmatched bases: 15. Per germline, CDR1 MGHRA and CDR2 YSYEKL. CDR3 length equals 17 residues.

The chain carries TRBV5-5 and TRBJ2-7, with D perhaps TRBD1 (6 bases). The V gene lost 0 bases and the J gene lost 6 bases, with 19 bases spanning the gap. The CDR3 length is 16 residues. Germline V lookup: CDR1 SGHKS, CDR2 YYEKEE (reference sequence). The CDR3 region is CASSLAGVKAIAEQYF. The CDR3 DNA follows: TGTGCCAGCAGCTTGGCAGGGGTCAAAGCCATCGCCGAGCAGTACTTC.

The rearrangement links TRBV7-2 to TRBJ2-2; 8 positions agree with TRBD2. Germline-derived CDR1 and CDR2 are SGHTA and FQGNSA. V lost 2 bases and J lost 6; bases outside the gene matches: 5. The length of the CDR3 is 15 residues. The CDR3: CASSLSPLAAGELFF. The CDR3 DNA follows: TGTGCCAGCAGCTTATCCCCACTAGCGGCCGGGGAGCTGTTTTTT.

The V call is TRBV6-6, the J call TRBJ1-1; no definite D call. The CDR3 sequence is 13 residues long. Germline assignment: CDR1 MNHNY and CDR2 SVGAGI (reference sequence). V lost 7 bases and J 1 base, leaving 10 bases between the germline ends. The CDR3 sequence: CASILQTNTEAFF. DNA of the CDR3: TGTGCCAGCATTTTACAGACGAACACTGAAGCTTTCTTT.

The gene calls are TRBV11-3 and TRBJ2-5; D is possibly TRBD1 (5 bases). This CDR3 comprises 14 residues. From germline, CDR1 is SGHNT and CDR2 YENEEA. V lost 5 bases to trimming and J lost 5 bases, with 15 bases between them. This CDR3 is CASSAPQGMETQYF. CDR3 nucleotide sequence: TGTGCCAGCAGCGCACCGCAGGGAATGGAGACCCAGTACTTC.

V usage is TRBV6-6 and J usage is TRBJ2-7, with 7 bases lining up with TRBD1. V lost 6 bases to trimming and J lost 4 bases; unmatched junction nucleotides: 3. Germline values: CDR1 MNHNY, CDR2 SVGAGI (reference sequence). There are 12 residues in the CDR3. CDR3 residues: CASRTGWYEQYF. The CDR3 DNA follows: TGTGCCAGCAGGACAGGGTGGTACGAGCAGTACTTC.

The gene calls are TRBV4-1 and TRBJ1-3; D gene unclear. This CDR3 has 17 amino acids. V was trimmed by 4 bases and J by 0 bases, leaving 16 bases between them. Per germline, CDR1 MGHRA and CDR2 YSYEKL. CDR3 DNA sequence: TGCGCCAGCAGCCGCAGGTTAGCGGACTCCTCTGGAAACACCATATATTTT. Protein product: CASSRRLADSSGNTIYF.

This clone was seen a single time. This rearrangement joins TRBV19 to TRBJ1-2, with D unclear. This CDR3 contains 17 residues. Trimming shortened V by 3 bases and J by 1 base, and 18 bases separated the two germline ends. Germline CDR1 and CDR2: LNHDA and SQIVND (reference sequence). CDR3 amino acids: CASSIGFLGRGNYGYTF. The CDR3, as DNA: TGTGCCAGTAGTATTGGTTTCTTGGGGAGAGGTAACTATGGCTACACCTTC.

The chain links TRBV6-1 to TRBJ2-3; TRBD1 agrees at 7 bases. From germline, CDR1 is MNHNS and CDR2 SASEGT. There are 15 residues in the CDR3. J lost 1 base, V lost 4 bases, and 5 bases had no gene match. This CDR3 reads CASSGPDRGTDTQYF. Written as DNA, the CDR3 is TGTGCCAGCAGTGGTCCCGACAGGGGCACAGATACGCAGTATTTT.

This sequence joins TRBV5-4 and TRBJ1-4, with D maybe TRBD1 (6 bases). The CDR3 spans 15 residues. Germline-derived CDR1 and CDR2 are SGHNT and YYREEE (reference sequence). Deletions cut 2 bases from V and 5 bases from J, with 13 bases between. CDR3 in DNA: TGTGCCAGCAGCTTCGCGACAGGAGAAAATGAAAAACTGTTTTTT. Amino acid sequence: CASSFATGENEKLFF.

The rearrangement uses TRBV9 and TRBJ1-4; possible D gene TRBD1, 6 bases. V lost 5 bases and J lost 8, with 16 bases in between. The CDR3 runs to 14 residues. Germline CDR1 is SGDLS and CDR2 is YYNGEE. The CDR3 here is CASSVTQGGEKLFF. As DNA, the CDR3 is TGTGCCAGCAGTGTTACACAGGGTGGCGAAAAACTGTTTTTT.

The J gene is TRBJ2-3, the V gene TRBV2; a weak D match, TRBD1 (6 bases). Germline loops: CDR1 SNHLY, CDR2 FYNNEI. The CDR3 has 15 amino acids. V shed 7 bases and J shed 2 bases, with 16 bases lying between them. CDR3: CASTGDGRNTDTQYF. CDR3 DNA: TGTGCCAGCACAGGGGACGGCAGGAACACAGATACGCAGTATTTT.

This rearrangement joins TRBV4-1 to TRBJ1-4; no clear D gene. The CDR3 loop spans 12 amino acids. V was cut by 2 bases and J by 6 bases, with 4 bases left in between. Germline V gene data show CDR1 as MGHRA and CDR2 as YSYEKL. In DNA form, the CDR3 reads TGCGCCAGCAGCCAACCGTATGAAAAACTGTTTTTT. Its translation is CASSQPYEKLFF.

This chain uses TRBV7-3 with TRBJ2-7; D may be TRBD2 (6 bases). CDR3 size: 13 residues. Germline V CDR1 and CDR2: SGHTA, FQGTGA. Trimming took off 2 bases at V and 1 base at J, with 6 bases between the two ends. The CDR3 sequence is CASSLGRSYEQYF. CDR3 DNA: TGTGCCAGCAGCTTAGGGAGGTCCTACGAGCAGTACTTC.

The V and J genes are TRBV5-6 and TRBJ1-5; tentatively, D is TRBD1 (5 bases). CDR1 SGHDT and CDR2 YYEEEE come from the germline V gene. The germline V and J ends were trimmed by 7 bases and 6 bases, with 14 bases remaining between them. The CDR3 is 13 amino acids. This CDR3 is CASSGQAGQPQHF. The CDR3 region has the DNA TGTGCCAGCTCAGGACAAGCAGGTCAGCCCCAGCATTTT.

The CDR3 sequence: CASSVGGFYGYTF. The CDR3 nucleotides read TGTGCCAGCAGCGTAGGAGGTTTCTATGGCTACACCTTC. The V gene is TRBV9, the J gene TRBJ1-2; D call uncertain. V was clipped by 0 bases and J by 4 bases, with 7 bases between them. The CDR3 contains 13 residues. The germline V gene has CDR1 SGDLS and CDR2 YYNGEE.

V is TRBV19 and J is TRBJ2-6; tentatively, D is TRBD1 (7 bases). V lost 3 bases, J lost 0 bases, and 12 bases lay in between. CDR3 length equals 17 residues. Germline V gives CDR1 LNHDA, CDR2 SQIVND (reference sequence). In DNA, the CDR3 is TGTGCCAGTAGTATTTACCAGGGGGGCTCTGGGGCCAACGTCCTGACTTTC. Its protein is CASSIYQGGSGANVLTF.

The genes are TRBV6-5 and TRBJ2-2, with TRBD2 matching over 10 bases. Germline V gene data show CDR1 as MNHEY and CDR2 as SVGAGI. Trimming took 4 bases from V and 6 from J; bases not matched to a gene: 8. CDR3 length: 16 amino acids. In nucleotides, the CDR3 is TGTGCCAGCAGTTTGGCCACTAGCGGGACCGCCGGGGAGCTGTTTTTT. The encoded protein is CASSLATSGTAGELFF.

The V call is TRBV19, the J call TRBJ1-4; no clear D gene. CDR3 length equals 15 residues. Germline V CDR1 and CDR2: LNHDA, SQIVND (reference sequence). V was shortened by 5 bases and J by 8 bases, with 18 bases between the two germline ends. CDR3: CASSLMGIALEKLFF. As DNA, the CDR3 is TGTGCCAGTAGTCTGATGGGTATAGCGTTGGAAAAACTGTTTTTT.

The CDR3 reads CASSLASGELKVSYEQYF. Here the CDR3 DNA reads TGTGCCAGCAGTTTAGCCAGCGGGGAACTTAAGGTCTCCTACGAGCAGTACTTC. This chain connects TRBV28 to TRBJ2-7; 7 positions match TRBD2. The CDR3 runs to 18 residues. Trimming removed 2 bases from V and 0 bases from J; junction bases left unmatched: 13. Germline CDR1 is MDHEN and CDR2 is SYDVKM.

The gene calls are TRBV10-3 and TRBJ1-5; D might be TRBD1 (5 bases). The germline gives CDR1 ENHRY, CDR2 SYGVKD. The CDR3 spans 15 residues. Trimming cost V 3 bases and J 4 bases, with 13 bases left between them. In nucleotides, the CDR3 is TGTGCCATCAGTGAAGGGGATTTCGGTAATCAGCCCCAGCATTTT. Translating gives CAISEGDFGNQPQHF.

This rearrangement joins TRBV19 to TRBJ2-1; 9 nucleotides line up with TRBD2. With 6 bases clipped from V and 4 bases from J, the junction kept 4 bases outside the gene matches. Germline CDR1 is LNHDA and CDR2 is SQIVND (reference sequence). The CDR3 is made up of 14 amino acids. CDR3 in DNA: TGTGCCAGTAGCCCCCTAGCGGGATACAATGAGCAGTTCTTC. Its translation is CASSPLAGYNEQFF.

The chain uses TRBV27 and TRBJ2-7, with TRBD1 identical over 10 bases. J was trimmed by 2 bases and V by 6 bases; bases with no gene match: 10. The CDR3 runs 16 residues. Germline loops: CDR1 MNHEY, CDR2 SMNVEV (reference sequence). CDR3 sequence reads: CASSLITGTGAYEQYF. In DNA, the CDR3 is TGTGCCAGCAGCCTCATCACCGGGACAGGGGCCTACGAGCAGTACTTC.

This clone is a singleton in its sample. The chain is built from TRBV15 and TRBJ2-1; the match to TRBD2 covers 13 bases. CDR3 length equals 16 residues. Germline CDR1 and CDR2: LNHNV and YYDKDF (reference sequence). J gave up 2 bases and V 3 bases, and 1 base lay outside the gene matches. CDR3 coding DNA: TGTGCCACCAGCAGGGGACTAGCGGGGACCTACAATGAGCAGTTCTTC. Translating it yields CATSRGLAGTYNEQFF.

The chain combines TRBV19 with TRBJ2-7, with a tentative D call TRBD1 (6 bases). The CDR3 consists of 14 residues. The V end was cut by 4 bases, the J end by 4 bases, with 14 bases between. Germline lookup yields CDR1 LNHDA and CDR2 SQIVND (reference sequence). CDR3 loop: CASSTGTGPYEQYF. CDR3 bases: TGTGCCAGTAGTACTGGAACAGGGCCGTACGAGCAGTACTTC.

This chain links TRBV28 with TRBJ2-3; 10 bases are a match to TRBD2. The junction had 7 bases not matched to a gene; V was cut back by 9 bases and J by 4 bases. Germline lookup yields CDR1 MDHEN and CDR2 SYDVKM. The CDR3 has 14 amino acids. CDR3 bases: TGTGCCAGTCGACTAGCGGGTCGGTCAGATACGCAGTATTTT. The encoded protein is CASRLAGRSDTQYF.

This clone occurred once. The chain carries TRBV6-1 and TRBJ2-1, with 9 bases aligning to TRBD1. Trimming cost V 7 bases and J 3 bases; bases outside gene matches: 7. CDR3 length: 15 amino acids. Germline assignment: CDR1 MNHNS and CDR2 SASEGT. In nucleotides, the CDR3 is TGTGCCAGCACTCCGGGACAGGGAGGCTACAATGAGCAGTTCTTC. Translated: CASTPGQGGYNEQFF.

The chain is built from TRBV5-4 and TRBJ2-1; 13 bases match TRBD2. Looked up from germline, CDR1 is SGHNT and CDR2 is YYREEE (reference sequence). The CDR3 has 18 amino acids. Germline trimming cut 3 bases from V and 10 bases from J; bases unmatched to any gene: 16. The CDR3 protein is CASSSFGLAGAAGREQFF. The CDR3 coding sequence is TGTGCCAGCAGCTCGTTTGGACTAGCGGGGGCCGCTGGGAGGGAGCAGTTCTTC.